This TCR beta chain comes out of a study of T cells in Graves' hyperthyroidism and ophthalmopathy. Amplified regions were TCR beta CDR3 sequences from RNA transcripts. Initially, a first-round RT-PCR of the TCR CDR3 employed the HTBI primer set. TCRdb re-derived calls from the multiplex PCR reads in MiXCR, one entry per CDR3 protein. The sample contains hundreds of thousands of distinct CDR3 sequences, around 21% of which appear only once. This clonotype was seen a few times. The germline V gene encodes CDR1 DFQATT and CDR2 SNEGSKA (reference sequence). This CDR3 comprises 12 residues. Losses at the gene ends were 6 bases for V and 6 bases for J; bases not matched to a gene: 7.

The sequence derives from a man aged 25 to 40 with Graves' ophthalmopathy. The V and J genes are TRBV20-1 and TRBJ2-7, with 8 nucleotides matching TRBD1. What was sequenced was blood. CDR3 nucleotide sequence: TGCAGTGCGTCCCGACAGGGGCGCGAGCAGTACTTC. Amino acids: CSASRQGREQYF.